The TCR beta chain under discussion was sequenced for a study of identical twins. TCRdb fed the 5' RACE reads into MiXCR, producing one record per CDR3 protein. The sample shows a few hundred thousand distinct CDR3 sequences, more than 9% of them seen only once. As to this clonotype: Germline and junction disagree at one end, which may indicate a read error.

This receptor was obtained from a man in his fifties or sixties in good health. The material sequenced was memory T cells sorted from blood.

CDR3 region: CRARRQGGNTEAFF. The DNA of the CDR3 is TGCCGTGCTAGGAGACAGGGCGGGAACACTGAAGCTTTCTTT. J is TRBJ1-1 and V is TRBV20-1; 7 bases align to TRBD1. The length of the CDR3 is 14 residues. Germline-derived CDR1 and CDR2 are DFQATT and SNEGSKA (reference sequence).